The present T cell receptor beta chain was sequenced within a study of vaccination effects on CD4 cells after COVID-19. Isolation of CD4+ T cells took place after 10 days of culture. The person had a PCR-confirmed SARS-CoV-2 infection during March to December 2020. Every participant took two doses of the BNT162b2 or mRNA-1273 vaccine. Turning to this clone: Its antigen is unidentified.

Sequencing used immunoSEQ multiplex PCR; TCRdb keeps in-frame clones, though not all of them. The table includes 45,000 to 55,000 clones, 65% to 75% detected once. This CDR3 is built from 17 residues. Trimming shortened V by 5 bases and J by 2 bases, and 22 bases separated the two germline ends. Germline V gene lookup returns CDR1 SGHAT and CDR2 FQNNGV. This sequence was found in a human donor who had a prior SARS-CoV-2 infection. The sample was CD4+ T cells from PBMCs cultured without peptide, taken after COVID-19 vaccination. The V gene is TRBV11-2, the J gene TRBJ2-7; D could derive from TRBD1 or TRBD2 (5 bases each). The CDR3 DNA reads TGTGCCAGCAGCACATACACGGGGCGTAGCGCAGCCTACGAGCAGTACTTC. It encodes CASSTYTGRSAAYEQYF.